The source of this TCR beta chain is a study of shared T cell receptors in the human thymus. The protocol was immunoSEQ multiplex PCR, while the TCRdb copy is restricted to in-frame clones and leaves out a portion. In the table there are some 660,000 clones, around 87% of which are singletons. This CDR3 is 23 amino acids long. V was pared by 7 bases and J by 6 bases, with 27 bases of the junction left unmatched. CDR1 and CDR2 (germline): MNHEY, SMNVEV (reference sequence). This sample also appeared in a second study, on human thymus T cells.

The source material was thymocytes. The genes are TRBV27 and TRBJ2-1, with 16 bases matching TRBD2. The receptor was isolated from a boy under two years old with a congenital heart defect. CDR3 sequence: CASNPGVRGPGTSGRAQGNEQFF. For the CDR3, the DNA is TGTGCCAGCAACCCAGGTGTCCGGGGGCCTGGGACTAGCGGGAGGGCCCAAGGCAATGAGCAGTTCTTC.